The sequence of this T cell receptor beta chain was determined in a study of OX40 agonist ivuxolimab in advanced cancers. Notes on the research overall: The costimulatory receptor OX40 (CD134) was targeted by ivuxolimab, a fully human IgG2 agonistic monoclonal antibody. Intravenous ivuxolimab was administered to patients every 2 weeks at six dose levels: 0.01, 0.1, 0.3, 1.5, 3 and 10 mg/kg. Of the roughly 51 dose-escalation patients, hepatocellular carcinoma was present in approximately 20, melanoma in about 15, renal cell carcinoma in 9 and head and neck cancer in 9. Patients were allowed to have had prior anti-PD-1, anti-PD-L1 or anti-CTLA-4 therapy, and around 40% of the dose-escalation patients had previously received checkpoint inhibitors. The monotherapy dose-escalation portion (N of about 57 patients) of the phase I ivuxolimab trial is reported in the paper. The point of sequencing TCRbeta in the periphery was to test whether ivuxolimab changed TCR sequence diversity and drove clonal T-cell expansion. A male proportion of 82.7% and a mean age of approximately 61 years, ranging from 23 to 79, were recorded for the dose-escalation cohort. Partial responses occurred in three dose-escalation patients, of whom one had hepatocellular carcinoma and two had cutaneous melanoma.

Patients with autoimmune disease history or receiving systemic immunosuppression were excluded from the trial. Peripheral blood for TCR sequencing was collected from all dose cohorts at baseline, on cycle 4 day 1, and on cycle 7 day 1. The samples were drawn from a first-in-human, open-label, multicenter phase I dose-escalation trial of ivuxolimab. Adults with locally advanced or metastatic head and neck squamous cell, hepatocellular, melanoma or renal cell carcinoma were enrolled in the trial. Before TCR sequencing, CD4+ T cells and CD8+ T cells were sorted from peripheral blood as separate populations. Broader findings and caveats from the paper: The antigen specificity of the clonally expanded peripheral T cells was not determined. Low levels of normalized T-cell clonal expansion were also seen in some patients who did not respond. After ivuxolimab, expanded clones were on average more numerous among CD8+ T cells than among CD4+ T cells. At doses from 0.1 to 3.0 mg/kg, clonal expansion was seen in both CD4+ and CD8+ blood T cells between baseline and week 6. In the 0.1-3.0 mg/kg groups, partial responders had among the lowest normalized peripheral clonal expansion, particularly in CD8+ T cells.

Counted from cysteine to phenylalanine, this CDR3 has 14 amino acids. Only the CDR3 DNA is retained, 42 bases long and in frame from the first base. Trimming leaves V shorter by 5 bases and J shorter by 6 bases, with the junction holding 9 bases beyond the gene matches. Sequences SGHTA (CDR1) and FQGNSA (CDR2) are obtained from the germline V gene. As for this clone: No antigen is known for it. No base-level quality is on record; no much larger clone is a single base apart.

For sequencing of the TCRbeta CDR3 region, genomic DNA was extracted from the sorted cells. The immunoSEQ Assay was used for sequencing of TCRbeta CDR3 regions. Held by TCRdb, this immuneACCESS table contains in-frame sequences only and omits some clones. Under half of the omission traces to an unresolved V gene where checked; the cause of the rest is unknown. The sample has roughly 72,000 clones on record, about 84% of them singletons. The top ten clones comprise approximately 5% of the sample. The rearranged segments are TRBV7-2 and TRBJ1-2; 7 central nucleotides agree with TRBD1. The source of this sequence is an adult with an advanced solid tumor such as melanoma, head and neck, liver or kidney cancer. The sequencing used CD4+ or CD8+ T cells sorted from blood, collected in a trial of the OX40 agonist ivuxolimab. The CDR3 protein is CASSLRRGANGYTF. The sequence in DNA is TGTGCCAGCAGCCTTCGCAGGGGGGCTAATGGCTACACCTTC.